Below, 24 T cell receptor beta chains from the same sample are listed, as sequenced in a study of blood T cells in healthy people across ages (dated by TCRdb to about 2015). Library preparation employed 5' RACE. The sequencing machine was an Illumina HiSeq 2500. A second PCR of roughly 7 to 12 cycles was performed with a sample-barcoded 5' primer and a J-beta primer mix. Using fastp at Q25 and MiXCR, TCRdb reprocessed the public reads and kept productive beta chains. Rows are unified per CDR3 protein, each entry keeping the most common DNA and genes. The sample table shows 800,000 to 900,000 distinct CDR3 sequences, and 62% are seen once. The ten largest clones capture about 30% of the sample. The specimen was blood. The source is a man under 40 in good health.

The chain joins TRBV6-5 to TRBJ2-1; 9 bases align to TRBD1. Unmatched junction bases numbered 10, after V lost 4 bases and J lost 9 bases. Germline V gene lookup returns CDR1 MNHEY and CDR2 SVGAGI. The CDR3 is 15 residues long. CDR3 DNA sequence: TGTGCCAGCAGTTCCTTCGGGACAGGGTCCCCTGAGCAGTTCTTC. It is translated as CASSSFGTGSPEQFF.

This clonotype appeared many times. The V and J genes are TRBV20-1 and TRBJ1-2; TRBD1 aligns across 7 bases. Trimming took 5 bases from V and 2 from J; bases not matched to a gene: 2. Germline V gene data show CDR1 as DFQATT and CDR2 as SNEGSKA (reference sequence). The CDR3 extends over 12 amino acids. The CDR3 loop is CSAVQGNYGYTF. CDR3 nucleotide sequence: TGCAGTGCTGTACAGGGGAACTATGGCTACACCTTC.

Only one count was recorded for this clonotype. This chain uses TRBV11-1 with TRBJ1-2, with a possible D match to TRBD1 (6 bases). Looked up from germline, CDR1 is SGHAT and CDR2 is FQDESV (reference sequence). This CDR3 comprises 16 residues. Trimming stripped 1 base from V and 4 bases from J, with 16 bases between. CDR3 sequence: CASSLGDSGQSYGYTF. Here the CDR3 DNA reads TGTGCCAGCAGCTTAGGAGATAGCGGACAGAGCTATGGCTACACCTTC.

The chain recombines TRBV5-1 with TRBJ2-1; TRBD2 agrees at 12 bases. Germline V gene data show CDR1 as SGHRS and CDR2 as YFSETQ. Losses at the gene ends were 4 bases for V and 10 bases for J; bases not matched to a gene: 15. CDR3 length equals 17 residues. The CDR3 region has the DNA TGCGCCAGCAGCCCAGGACTAGCGGGGTCCTATTCCTACGAGCAGTTCTTC. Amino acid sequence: CASSPGLAGSYSYEQFF.

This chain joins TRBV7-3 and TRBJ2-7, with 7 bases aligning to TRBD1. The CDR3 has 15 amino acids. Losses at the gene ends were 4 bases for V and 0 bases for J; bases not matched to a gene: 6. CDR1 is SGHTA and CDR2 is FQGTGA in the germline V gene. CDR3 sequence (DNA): TGTGCCAGCAGCTCCGGGACAGTTGGCTCCTACGAGCAGTACTTC. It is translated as CASSSGTVGSYEQYF.

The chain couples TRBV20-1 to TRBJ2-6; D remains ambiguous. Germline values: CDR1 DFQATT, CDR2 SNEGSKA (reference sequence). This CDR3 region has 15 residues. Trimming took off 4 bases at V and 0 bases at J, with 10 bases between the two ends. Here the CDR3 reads CSATRPYSGANVLTF. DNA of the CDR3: TGCAGTGCTACCCGACCGTACTCTGGGGCCAACGTCCTGACTTTC.

The DNA of the CDR3 is TGTGCCAGCAGTTTAACTAGCGGGGCCTCAGATACGCAGTATTTT. Translated, it gives CASSLTSGASDTQYF. The chain has TRBV12-3 or TRBV12-4 and TRBJ2-3, with TRBD2 identical over 10 bases. There are 15 residues in the CDR3. Trimming at V came to 2 bases and at J to 4 bases, leaving 3 bases not matched to a gene.

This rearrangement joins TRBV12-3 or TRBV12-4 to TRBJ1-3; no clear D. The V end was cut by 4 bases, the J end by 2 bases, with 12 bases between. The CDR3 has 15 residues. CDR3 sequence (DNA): TGTGCCAGCAGTTCCGACGGGGTACCTGGAAACACCATATATTTT. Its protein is CASSSDGVPGNTIYF.

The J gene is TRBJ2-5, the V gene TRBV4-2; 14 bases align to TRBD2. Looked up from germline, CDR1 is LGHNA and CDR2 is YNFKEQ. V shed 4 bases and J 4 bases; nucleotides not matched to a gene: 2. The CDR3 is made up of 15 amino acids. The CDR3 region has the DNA TGTGCCAGCAGCCGAGGACTAGCGGGGGGAGAGACCCAGTACTTC. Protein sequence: CASSRGLAGGETQYF.

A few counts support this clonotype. The CDR3, as DNA: TGTGCCAGCAGCAATCCCGGGGGTGGGGATGAGCAGTTCTTC. Its translation is CASSNPGGGDEQFF. V and J are TRBV21-1 and TRBJ2-1; the table names TRBD1, a call not compared with the DNA. TRBV21-1 is a documented pseudogene. CDR3 length equals 14 residues.

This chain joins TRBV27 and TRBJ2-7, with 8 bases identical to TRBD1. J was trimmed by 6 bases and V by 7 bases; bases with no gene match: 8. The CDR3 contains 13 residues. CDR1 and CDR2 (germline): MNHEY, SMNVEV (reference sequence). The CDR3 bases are TGTGCCAGCACTCTACAGGGGGGACTCGAGCAGTACTTC. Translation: CASTLQGGLEQYF.

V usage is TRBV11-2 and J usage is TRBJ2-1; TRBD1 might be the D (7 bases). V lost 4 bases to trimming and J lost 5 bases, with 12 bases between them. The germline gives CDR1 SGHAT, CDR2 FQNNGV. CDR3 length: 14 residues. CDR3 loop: CASSYQGGNNEQFF. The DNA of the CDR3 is TGTGCCAGCAGCTACCAGGGGGGAAACAATGAGCAGTTCTTC.

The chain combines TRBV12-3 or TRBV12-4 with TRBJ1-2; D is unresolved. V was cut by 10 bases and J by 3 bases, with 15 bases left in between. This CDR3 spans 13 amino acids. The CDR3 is CATQIESHYGYTF. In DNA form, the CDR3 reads TGTGCCACCCAGATAGAGTCGCACTATGGCTACACCTTC.

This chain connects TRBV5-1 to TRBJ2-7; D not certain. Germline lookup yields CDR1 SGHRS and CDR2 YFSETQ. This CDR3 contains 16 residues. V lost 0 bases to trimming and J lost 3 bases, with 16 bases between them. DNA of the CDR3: TGCGCCAGCAGCTTGGCTGCCCAGGCGATGAACTACGAGCAGTACTTC. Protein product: CASSLAAQAMNYEQYF. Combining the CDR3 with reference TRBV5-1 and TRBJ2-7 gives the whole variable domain KAGVTQTPRYLIKTRGQQVTLSCSPISGHRSVSWYQQTPGQGLQFLFEYFSETQRNKGNFPGRFSGRQFSNSRSEMNVSTLELGDSALYLCASSLAAQAMNYEQYFGPGTRLTVT.

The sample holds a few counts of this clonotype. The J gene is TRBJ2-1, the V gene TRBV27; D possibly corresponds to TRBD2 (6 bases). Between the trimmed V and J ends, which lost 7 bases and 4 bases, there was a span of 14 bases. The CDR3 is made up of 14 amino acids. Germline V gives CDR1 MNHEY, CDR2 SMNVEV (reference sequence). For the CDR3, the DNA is TGTGCCAGCACACCCGGGACTCCGTACAATGAGCAGTTCTTC. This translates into CASTPGTPYNEQFF.

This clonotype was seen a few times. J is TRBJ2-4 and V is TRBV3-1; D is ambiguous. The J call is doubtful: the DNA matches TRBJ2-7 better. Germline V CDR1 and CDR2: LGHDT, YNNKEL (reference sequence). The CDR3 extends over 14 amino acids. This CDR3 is CASSQVHSSYEQYF. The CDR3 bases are TGTGCCAGCAGCCAAGTTCACTCTTCCTACGAGCAGTACTTC.

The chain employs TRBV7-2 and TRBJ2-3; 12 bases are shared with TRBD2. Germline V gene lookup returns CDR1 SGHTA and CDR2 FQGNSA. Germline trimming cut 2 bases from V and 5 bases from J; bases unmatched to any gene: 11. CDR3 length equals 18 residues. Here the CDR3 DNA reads TGTGCCAGCAGCTTATTGACGCTAGCGGGGGGGTTGGGAGATACGCAGTATTTT. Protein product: CASSLLTLAGGLGDTQYF.

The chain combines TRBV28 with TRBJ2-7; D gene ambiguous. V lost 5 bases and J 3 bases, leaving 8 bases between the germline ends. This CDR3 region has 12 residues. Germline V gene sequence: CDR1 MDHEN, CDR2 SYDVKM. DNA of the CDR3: TGTGCCAGCAGTCACTCCGACTACGAGCAGTACTTC. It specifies CASSHSDYEQYF.

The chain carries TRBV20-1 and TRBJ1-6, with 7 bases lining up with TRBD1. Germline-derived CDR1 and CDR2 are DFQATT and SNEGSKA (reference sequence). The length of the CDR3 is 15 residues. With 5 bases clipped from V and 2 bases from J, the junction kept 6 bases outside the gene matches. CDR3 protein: CSARSRGAYNSPLHF. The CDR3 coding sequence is TGCAGTGCTCGATCCAGGGGGGCCTATAATTCACCCCTCCACTTT.

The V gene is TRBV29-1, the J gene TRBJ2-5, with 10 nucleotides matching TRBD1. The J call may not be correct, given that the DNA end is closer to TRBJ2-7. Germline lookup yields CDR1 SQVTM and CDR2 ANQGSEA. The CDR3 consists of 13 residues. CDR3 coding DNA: TGCAGCGTTGGGACAGGGGGGAGGTACGAGCAGTACTTC. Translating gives CSVGTGGRYEQYF.

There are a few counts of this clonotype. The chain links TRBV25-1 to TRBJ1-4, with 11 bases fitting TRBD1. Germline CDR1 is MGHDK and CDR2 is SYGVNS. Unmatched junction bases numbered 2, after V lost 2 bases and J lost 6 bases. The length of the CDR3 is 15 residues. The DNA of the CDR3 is TGTGCCAGCAGTGAAGGACAGGGGGCGCATGAAAAACTGTTTTTT. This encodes CASSEGQGAHEKLFF. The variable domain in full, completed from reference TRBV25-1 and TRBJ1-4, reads EADIYQTPRYLVIGTGKKITLECSQTMGHDKMYWYQQDPGMELHLIHYSYGVNSTEKGDLSSESTVSRIRTEHFPLTLESARPSHTSQYLCASSEGQGAHEKLFFGSGTQLSVL.

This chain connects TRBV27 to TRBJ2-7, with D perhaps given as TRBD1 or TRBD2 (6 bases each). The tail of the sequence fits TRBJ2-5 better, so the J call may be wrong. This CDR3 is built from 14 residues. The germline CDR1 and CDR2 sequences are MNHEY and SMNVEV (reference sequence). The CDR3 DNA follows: TGTGCCAGCAGTTTATCAGGGGGGATGGAGACCCAGTACTTC. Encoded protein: CASSLSGGMETQYF.

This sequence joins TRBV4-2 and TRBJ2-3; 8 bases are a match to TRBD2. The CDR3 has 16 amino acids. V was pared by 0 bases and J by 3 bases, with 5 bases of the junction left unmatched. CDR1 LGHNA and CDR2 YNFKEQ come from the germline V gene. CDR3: CASSQELGLGTDTQYF. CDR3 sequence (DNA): TGTGCCAGCAGCCAAGAGTTGGGACTAGGGACAGATACGCAGTATTTT.

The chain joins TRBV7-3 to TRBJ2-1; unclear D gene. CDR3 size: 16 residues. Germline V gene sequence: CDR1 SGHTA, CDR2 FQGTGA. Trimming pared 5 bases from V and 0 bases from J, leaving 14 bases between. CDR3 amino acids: CASSLNQLSSYNEQFF. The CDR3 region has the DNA TGTGCCAGCAGCCTAAACCAGTTGAGCTCCTACAATGAGCAGTTCTTC.